This T cell receptor beta chain was sequenced for a study of blood T cell repertoires in COVID-19. Overall study: Samples taken during acute and convalescent COVID-19 were collected in the United States, Italy and Spain. T cells, B-cell-depleted T cells, or PBMCs supplied cDNA or gDNA.

This clone was counted once. V lost 1 base and J 0 bases, leaving 7 bases between the germline ends. Germline-derived CDR1 and CDR2 are SGHTA and FQGNSA. This CDR3 has 15 residues. The data were produced by immunoSEQ multiplex PCR, yet TCRdb's version contains in-frame clones alone and is incomplete. Among about 44,000 clones listed, around 93% were seen once. Source material: peripheral blood. This TCR came from a human donor in a cohort sampled during active COVID-19. This chain uses TRBV7-2 with TRBJ1-3, with D unclear. CDR3 protein: CASSLGGGSGNTIYF. In DNA form, the CDR3 reads TGTGCCAGCAGCTTAGGGGGAGGCTCTGGAAACACCATATATTTT.